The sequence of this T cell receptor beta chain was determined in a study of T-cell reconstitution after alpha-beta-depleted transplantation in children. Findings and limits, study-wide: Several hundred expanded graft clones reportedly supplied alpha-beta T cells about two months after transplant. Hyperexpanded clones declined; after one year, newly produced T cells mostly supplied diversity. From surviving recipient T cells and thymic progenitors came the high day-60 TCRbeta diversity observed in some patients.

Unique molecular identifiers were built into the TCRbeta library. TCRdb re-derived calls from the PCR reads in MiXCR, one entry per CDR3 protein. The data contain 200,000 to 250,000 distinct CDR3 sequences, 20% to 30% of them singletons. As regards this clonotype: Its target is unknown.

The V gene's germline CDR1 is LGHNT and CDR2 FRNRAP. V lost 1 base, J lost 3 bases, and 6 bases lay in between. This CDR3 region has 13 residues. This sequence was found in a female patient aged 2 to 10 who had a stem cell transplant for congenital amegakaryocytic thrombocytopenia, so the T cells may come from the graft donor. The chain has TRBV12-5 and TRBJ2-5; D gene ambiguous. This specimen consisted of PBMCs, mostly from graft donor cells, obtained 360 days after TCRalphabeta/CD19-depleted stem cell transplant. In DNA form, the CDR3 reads TGTGCTAGTGGTTTGGCCCGGGAAGAGACCCAGTACTTC. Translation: CASGLAREETQYF.